What follows describes a single TCR beta chain. Its specificity is unknown. These data originate in a study of cytomegalovirus exposure and HLA in healthy donors. Overall study: The roughly 120 million unique TCR beta sequences, from about 180 million T cells, were found by an earlier analysis.

The CDR3 has 15 amino acids. The V gene end was trimmed by 3 bases and the J gene end by 0 bases; junction bases not matched to a gene: 3. Per the germline V gene, CDR1 is LNHDA and CDR2 is SQIVND (reference sequence). General observations from the study: The study had only CMV serostatus as immune exposure information. A prior analysis recorded that most TCR beta V segments were productive about 87% or about 30% of the time. In a later analysis, productive TCRs from donors in an Asian-associated ancestry cluster reportedly carried fewer N-insertions than the cohort mean.

The primer mix had 60 Vbeta and 13 Jbeta primers. The method was immunoSEQ multiplex PCR; TCRdb's version includes in-frame clones alone and lacks a portion of them. Of about 160,000 clones detected, around 73% appear once; the ten largest clones hold 1.1% to 1.5%. The chain carries TRBV19 and TRBJ2-7, with 9 bases that match TRBD2. The sequencing sample was made of PBMCs. The TCR was taken from a male donor in good health and CMV-seronegative. As DNA, the CDR3 is TGTGCCAGTAGTATGTCTAGCGGGGACTCCTACGAGCAGTACTTC. Translation gives CASSMSSGDSYEQYF.